The 30 T cell receptor beta chains below come from one sample, sequenced in a study of blood T cells in healthy people across ages. For the second PCR, which ran for about 7 to 11 cycles, a sample-barcoded 5' primer and a J-beta primer mix were used. In TCRdb, the 5' RACE reads were re-called with MiXCR into one record per CDR3 protein. The data show 1.5 million to 2 million distinct CDR3 sequences, with around half seen just once and less than 2.5% held by the top ten. Sequencing was performed on blood. These receptors were collected from a woman between 40 and 55 years old in good health.

There are a few counts of this clonotype. The rearrangement links TRBV4-3 to TRBJ1-2; D is undetermined. The germline V and J ends were trimmed by 1 base and 5 bases, with 14 bases remaining between them. From germline, CDR1 is LGHNA and CDR2 YSLEER. CDR3 length: 15 amino acids. This CDR3 reads CASSQGLGVDYGYTF. DNA for the CDR3: TGCGCCAGCAGCCAAGGGTTGGGCGTTGATTATGGCTACACCTTC.

The chain recombines TRBV5-1 with TRBJ2-7; 11 bases align to TRBD2. V was clipped by 2 bases and J by 1 base; unmatched bases: 5. The CDR3 totals 16 residues. Germline V gene lookup returns CDR1 SGHRS and CDR2 YFSETQ. CDR3 loop: CASSLKGLADSYEQYF. The CDR3 DNA reads as TGCGCCAGCAGCTTAAAGGGACTAGCGGATTCCTACGAGCAGTACTTC.

This clonotype turned up a few times. V gene TRBV2 combines with J gene TRBJ2-1; 9 positions match TRBD1. Germline lookup yields CDR1 SNHLY and CDR2 FYNNEI. There are 13 residues in the CDR3. CDR3 protein: CARTGEAYNEQFF. CDR3 sequence (DNA): TGTGCGAGGACAGGGGAGGCCTACAATGAGCAGTTCTTC. Filled out from reference TRBV2 and TRBJ2-1, the complete variable domain reads EPEVTQTPSHQVTQMGQEVILRCVPISNHLYFYWYRQILGQKVEFLVSFYNNEISEKSEIFDDQFSVERPDGSNFTLKIRSTKLEDSAMYFCARTGEAYNEQFFGPGTRLTVL.

On this clonotype itself: The junction and the germline gene differ at one end; a read error may be behind it. The chain recombines TRBV20-1 with TRBJ2-3; D is ambiguous. The CDR3 runs 15 residues. Germline V CDR1 and CDR2: DFQATT, SNEGSKA (reference sequence). This CDR3 reads CSARVPPMGLDAQYF. The DNA of the CDR3 is TGCAGTGCTAGAGTCCCACCGATGGGTTTAGATGCGCAGTATTTT.

J is TRBJ2-5 and V is TRBV7-9; no definite D call. V shed 2 bases and J shed 4 bases, with 17 bases lying between them. Per germline, CDR1 SEHNR and CDR2 FQNEAQ (reference sequence). CDR3 size: 16 residues. This chain's CDR3 is CASSLNPGRTVETQYF. The CDR3 region has the DNA TGTGCCAGCAGCTTAAATCCCGGACGGACGGTAGAGACCCAGTACTTC.

The V and J genes are TRBV4-3 and TRBJ2-7; the D gene is possibly TRBD1 (5 bases). Germline assignment: CDR1 LGHNA and CDR2 YSLEER. The length of the CDR3 is 16 residues. Trimming took off 0 bases at V and 5 bases at J, with 17 bases between the two ends. In DNA form, the CDR3 reads TGCGCCAGCAGCCAAGATCAGGGTGAAGGGCTGAACGAGCAGTACTTC. As protein: CASSQDQGEGLNEQYF.

With regard to this clonotype: Relative to the germline gene, one junction end is altered; a read error may explain this. V and J are TRBV4-2 and TRBJ1-2, with no clear D. The germline gives CDR1 LGHNA, CDR2 YNFKEQ. The CDR3 contains 13 residues. DNA for the CDR3: TGTGCCAGCAGCCAGCCCGGAGGCTATAGCTACACCTTC. Translation gives CASSQPGGYSYTF.

The chain is built from TRBV27 and TRBJ2-7; 7 bases are a match to TRBD1. This CDR3 is built from 16 residues. Germline lookup yields CDR1 MNHEY and CDR2 SMNVEV (reference sequence). Trimming took 1 base from V and 2 from J; bases not matched to a gene: 8. The CDR3 spells CASSLLHATGPYEQYF. The DNA for the CDR3 is TGTGCCAGCAGTTTATTGCATGCGACAGGGCCCTACGAGCAGTACTTC.

In this sample, this clonotype turned up many times. This chain connects TRBV20-1 to TRBJ2-5; D gene unclear. CDR1 DFQATT and CDR2 SNEGSKA come from the germline V gene (reference sequence). This CDR3 has 12 residues. V was pared by 0 bases and J by 3 bases, with 5 bases between. The CDR3 nucleotides read TGCAGTGCTAGAGATCGAGAAGAGACCCAGTACTTC. It is translated as CSARDREETQYF.

This rearrangement joins TRBV2 to TRBJ2-7; possibly TRBD1 for D (5 bases). The CDR3 spans 12 residues. V lost 1 base and J 5 bases, leaving 6 bases between the germline ends. From germline, CDR1 is SNHLY and CDR2 FYNNEI. The CDR3 bases are TGTGCCAGCAGTGAAGACAGGAACGAGCAGTACTTC. This translates into CASSEDRNEQYF.

J is TRBJ2-3 and V is TRBV12-3 or TRBV12-4; unclear D gene. V lost 8 bases and J lost 5, with 8 bases in between. The length of the CDR3 is 11 residues. CDR3 in amino acids: CASAILDTQYF. As DNA, the CDR3 is TGTGCCAGCGCAATATTAGATACGCAGTATTTT.

V usage is TRBV27 and J usage is TRBJ1-5; the match to TRBD1 covers 7 bases. Germline CDR1 and CDR2: MNHEY and SMNVEV (reference sequence). V dropped 2 bases and J dropped 0; count of bases not matched to a gene: 4. This CDR3 has 16 amino acids. CDR3 residues: CASSLGPGGSNQPQHF. CDR3 nucleotide sequence: TGTGCCAGCAGTTTAGGGCCAGGGGGTAGCAATCAGCCCCAGCATTTT.

The CDR3 region is CASRNRASGTPQHF. Written as DNA, the CDR3 is TGTGCCAGCAGAAACCGGGCGTCTGGGACGCCCCAGCATTTT. The chain has TRBV28 and TRBJ1-5; tentative D call: TRBD1 (5 bases). The V end lost 6 bases, the J end lost 9 bases, and 18 bases lay between the germline ends. The CDR3 length is 14 residues. In germline, CDR1 is MDHEN, CDR2 SYDVKM.

This chain joins TRBV24-1 and TRBJ2-5; 8 nucleotides match TRBD1. This CDR3 contains 15 residues. CDR1 KGHDR and CDR2 SFDVKD come from the germline V gene. With 4 bases clipped from V and 2 bases from J, the junction kept 5 bases outside the gene matches. Here the CDR3 DNA reads TGTGCCACCAGTGACCCCAGGGGGCCTCAAGAGACCCAGTACTTC. It encodes CATSDPRGPQETQYF.

The chain is built from TRBV4-2 and TRBJ1-5; D not certain. Per germline, CDR1 LGHNA and CDR2 YNFKEQ. The CDR3 length is 13 residues. V was clipped by 0 bases and J by 6 bases, with 6 bases between them. CDR3 loop: CASSQDMSQPQHF. The DNA for the CDR3 is TGTGCCAGCAGCCAAGATATGAGTCAGCCCCAGCATTTT.

This sequence joins TRBV20-1 and TRBJ1-6; D not certain. Germline loops: CDR1 DFQATT, CDR2 SNEGSKA (reference sequence). The V gene lost 4 bases and the J gene lost 10 bases, with 14 bases spanning the gap. The CDR3 runs to 13 residues. CDR3 residues: CSAIQQTISPLHF. CDR3 coding DNA: TGCAGTGCTATCCAGCAAACTATCTCACCCCTCCACTTT.

A single count supports this clonotype. The chain employs TRBV27 and TRBJ2-1, with 9 nucleotides matching TRBD1. This CDR3 region has 17 residues. Germline CDR1 MNHEY, CDR2 SMNVEV (reference sequence). J was trimmed by 4 bases and V by 5 bases; bases with no gene match: 12. CDR3 in DNA: TGTGCCAGCAGTCCCGATCAACAGGGGGCGCGGTACAATGAGCAGTTCTTC. It codes for CASSPDQQGARYNEQFF.

The chain joins TRBV4-1 to TRBJ2-6; D remains unclear. The V end lost 2 bases, the J end lost 0 bases, and 8 bases lay between the germline ends. Germline values: CDR1 MGHRA, CDR2 YSYEKL. This CDR3 has 16 amino acids. The CDR3 loop is CASSQPGSSGANVLTF. The CDR3 region has the DNA TGCGCCAGCAGCCAACCTGGAAGCTCTGGGGCCAACGTCCTGACTTTC.

This clonotype has at least ten counts. The chain has TRBV12-3 or TRBV12-4 and TRBJ2-7, with 9 nucleotides matching TRBD1. The J call is uncertain, as TRBJ2-5 better fits the DNA end. CDR3 size: 14 residues. CDR3 region: CASSSGQGFKTQYF. CDR3 sequence (DNA): TGTGCCAGCAGTTCGGGACAGGGTTTCAAGACCCAGTACTTC.

The chain has TRBV4-2 and TRBJ2-7; D tentatively reads TRBD1 or TRBD2 (5 bases each). The J call is in doubt because the DNA end fits TRBJ2-5 better. Looked up from germline, CDR1 is LGHNA and CDR2 is YNFKEQ. This CDR3 has 12 residues. DNA of the CDR3: TGTTCACCGCCCCGGGGCAAGGAGACCCAGTACTTC. Its protein product is CSPPRGKETQYF.

This clonotype was counted a few times. The chain joins TRBV29-1 to TRBJ2-7; the D gene could be TRBD1 or TRBD2 (5 bases each). This CDR3 is 14 amino acids long. The germline V gene encodes CDR1 SQVTM and CDR2 ANQGSEA. Trimming stripped 2 bases from V and 3 bases from J, with 14 bases between. The CDR3 DNA reads TGCAGCGTTGAACAGGGAGTGGGAGACTACGAGCAGTACTTC. It yields the protein CSVEQGVGDYEQYF.

V usage is TRBV6-5 and J usage is TRBJ2-5, with D uncertain. The CDR3 is 13 residues long. Looked up from germline, CDR1 is MNHEY and CDR2 is SVGAGI. Trimming pared 7 bases from V and 2 bases from J, leaving 11 bases between. The CDR3, as DNA: TGTGCCAGCAATCCAGGACGGCAAGAGACCCAGTACTTC. Protein product: CASNPGRQETQYF.

V gene TRBV7-6 combines with J gene TRBJ2-3, with D possibly being TRBD1 (5 bases). Trimming removed 3 bases from V and 5 bases from J, with 15 bases in between. This CDR3 has 15 amino acids. Germline V gene data show CDR1 as SGHVS and CDR2 as FNYEAQ. The CDR3 loop reads CASSFATTEGDTQYF. DNA for the CDR3: TGTGCCAGCAGCTTTGCGACGACAGAAGGAGATACGCAGTATTTT.

The chain couples TRBV11-2 to TRBJ1-2, with TRBD1 as a possible D gene (6 bases). The CDR3 covers 16 residues. Germline V gene lookup returns CDR1 SGHAT and CDR2 FQNNGV. Trimming took off 3 bases at V and 4 bases at J, with 18 bases between the two ends. CDR3 in DNA: TGTGCCAGCAGCTTCGCCCATAATGGGGGCGGCTATGGCTACACCTTC. Its translation is CASSFAHNGGGYGYTF.

This clonotype was recorded only once. This sequence joins TRBV20-1 and TRBJ2-4; tentatively, D is TRBD2 (5 bases). TRBJ2-7 matches the DNA end more closely, so the J call is doubtful. The CDR3 length is 13 residues. Germline V gene data show CDR1 as DFQATT and CDR2 as SNEGSKA (reference sequence). This CDR3 reads CSASLLVNYEQYF. CDR3 in DNA: TGCAGTGCTAGTTTACTAGTCAACTACGAGCAGTACTTC.

This clonotype has only a few counts. CDR3: CASSQDHAGGRKTQYF. The CDR3 bases are TGTGCCAGCAGCCAAGATCACGCGGGGGGGAGGAAGACCCAGTACTTC. V gene TRBV4-2 combines with J gene TRBJ2-5, with 9 bases identical to TRBD2. The V and J ends lost 0 bases and 6 bases, in that order; junction bases with no gene match: 8. The CDR3 sequence is 16 residues long. Germline values: CDR1 LGHNA, CDR2 YNFKEQ.

The V gene is TRBV7-2, the J gene TRBJ2-5; D is possibly TRBD2 (5 bases). Per germline, CDR1 SGHTA and CDR2 FQGNSA. The CDR3 has 15 amino acids. V gave up 3 bases and J gave up 5 bases, with 16 bases separating them. The CDR3: CASSFEALAPETQYF. CDR3 nucleotides: TGTGCCAGCAGCTTCGAAGCCCTAGCCCCGGAGACCCAGTACTTC. Variable domain in full (rest from reference TRBV7-2 and TRBJ2-5): GAGVSQSPSNKVTEKGKDVELRCDPISGHTALYWYRQSLGQGLEFLIYFQGNSAPDKSGLPSDRFSAERTGGSVSTLTIQRTQQEDSAVYLCASSFEALAPETQYFGPGTRLLVL.

The chain joins TRBV25-1 to TRBJ2-3; tentatively, D is TRBD1 (5 bases). V shed 7 bases and J shed 0 bases, with 11 bases lying between them. Germline V CDR1 and CDR2: MGHDK, SYGVNS. CDR3 size: 14 residues. The CDR3 is CASTGQESTDTQYF. CDR3 DNA sequence: TGTGCCAGCACAGGACAAGAAAGCACAGATACGCAGTATTTT.

The chain couples TRBV20-1 to TRBJ1-5; D gene unclear. The CDR3 consists of 15 residues. Trimming cost V 6 bases and J 5 bases, with 20 bases left between them. Germline V gene sequence: CDR1 DFQATT, CDR2 SNEGSKA (reference sequence). Written as DNA, the CDR3 is TGCAGTGCCATAACGGCCACGAGTATTCATCAGCCCCAGCATTTT. Translated, it gives CSAITATSIHQPQHF.

The chain employs TRBV2 and TRBJ2-7, with a possible D match to TRBD1 (8 bases). The better agreement between TRBJ2-1 and the DNA end casts doubt on the J call. Germline values: CDR1 SNHLY, CDR2 FYNNEI. The CDR3 sequence is 13 residues long. The CDR3 nucleotides read TGTGCCAGCGGACAAGACAGGGGAGGGGAGCAGTTCTTC. Translation: CASGQDRGGEQFF.